Shown below are 19 T cell receptor beta chains from a single sample sequenced in a study of identical twins. A single record per CDR3 protein comes from TCRdb applying MiXCR to the 5' RACE reads. The table has around 340,000 distinct CDR3 sequences, 9% seen once. The material sequenced was naive T cells sorted from blood. These receptors were collected from a woman aged 45 to 65 in good health.

The table lists this clonotype with many counts. The J gene is TRBJ2-1, the V gene TRBV20-1, with 10 bases aligning to TRBD2. The length of the CDR3 is 14 residues. CDR1 is DFQATT, CDR2 SNEGSKA, per germline (reference sequence). V was clipped by 5 bases and J by 2 bases; unmatched bases: 3. The chain's CDR3 is CSAPGTSAYNEQFF. The CDR3 nucleotides read TGCAGTGCTCCCGGGACTAGCGCCTACAATGAGCAGTTCTTC.

This clonotype has a handful of counts. The chain links TRBV2 to TRBJ2-1, with D possibly being TRBD2 (5 bases). Germline CDR1 SNHLY, CDR2 FYNNEI. There are 13 residues in the CDR3. Trimming pared 8 bases from V and 1 base from J, leaving 9 bases between. DNA of the CDR3: TGTGCCAGCGTCAGAGGGTCCTACAATGAGCAGTTCTTC. Its protein is CASVRGSYNEQFF.

This clonotype was found a few times. The chain has TRBV6-5 and TRBJ2-5; D not resolved. V was pared by 0 bases and J by 1 base, with 12 bases between. In germline, CDR1 is MNHEY, CDR2 SVGAGI. The CDR3 is made up of 16 amino acids. CDR3 nucleotides: TGTGCCAGCAGTTACTCGGACGTCTCTACCCAAGAGACCCAGTACTTC. Its protein product is CASSYSDVSTQETQYF.

The CDR3 DNA is TGCGCCAGCAGCGCCACCGGGAACTACGAGCAGTACTTC. Amino acid sequence: CASSATGNYEQYF. This sequence joins TRBV5-1 and TRBJ2-7, with D perhaps matching TRBD2 (5 bases). The CDR3 loop spans 13 amino acids. Trimming pared 4 bases from V and 3 bases from J, leaving 11 bases between. Germline V gives CDR1 SGHRS, CDR2 YFSETQ.

V and J are TRBV18 and TRBJ2-1; D is possibly TRBD2 (6 bases). This CDR3 spans 15 amino acids. Trimming left V 5 bases short and J 4 bases short, with 15 bases between. Germline CDR1 is KGHSH and CDR2 is LQKENI. The CDR3 sequence is CASSTTSRSYNEQFF. In DNA, the CDR3 is TGTGCCAGCTCAACCACTAGCAGGAGTTACAATGAGCAGTTCTTC.

The sample holds many counts of this clonotype. CDR3 DNA sequence: TGCGCCAGCAGCGCGGGACTAGCGGGAGCCAATGAGCAGTTCTTC. It encodes CASSAGLAGANEQFF. The J gene is TRBJ2-1, the V gene TRBV5-1; 14 bases line up with TRBD2. After removal of 4 bases from V and 6 bases from J, the junction contained 3 bases not matched to a gene. The CDR3 totals 15 residues. Germline-derived CDR1 and CDR2 are SGHRS and YFSETQ.

This clonotype was recorded a few times. The chain is built from TRBV5-1 and TRBJ1-1, with TRBD1 matching 9 bases. The V gene's germline CDR1 is SGHRS and CDR2 YFSETQ. Trimming took 1 base from V and 1 from J; bases not matched to a gene: 5. The CDR3 totals 16 residues. Written as DNA, the CDR3 is TGCGCCAGCAGCTTGCAAACAGGGGGCGGGAACACTGAAGCTTTCTTT. Its translation: CASSLQTGGGNTEAFF.

This clonotype occurred many times. This chain uses TRBV4-1 with TRBJ1-4; 7 positions agree with TRBD1. CDR1 MGHRA and CDR2 YSYEKL come from the germline V gene. This CDR3 spans 16 amino acids. V shed 3 bases and J 3 bases; nucleotides not matched to a gene: 7. The CDR3 sequence is CASSQYATGPNEKLFF. The DNA for the CDR3 is TGCGCCAGCAGCCAGTACGCGACAGGGCCTAATGAAAAACTGTTTTTT.

This clonotype was detected many times. The CDR3 sequence is CASSLASDSGTEAFF. In DNA, the CDR3 is TGTGCCAGCAGCTTAGCGTCTGACAGCGGGACTGAAGCTTTCTTT. The chain combines TRBV7-6 with TRBJ1-1; perhaps TRBD1 as D (5 bases). The CDR3 length is 15 residues. V lost 0 bases to trimming and J lost 5 bases, with 13 bases between them. The germline CDR1 and CDR2 sequences are SGHVS and FNYEAQ. Supplemented by reference TRBV7-6 and TRBJ1-1, the full variable domain reads GAGVSQSPRYKVTKRGQDVALRCDPISGHVSLYWYRQALGQGPEFLTYFNYEAQQDKSGLPNDRFSAERPEGSISTLTIQRTEQRDSAMYRCASSLASDSGTEAFFGQGTRLTVV.

This chain links TRBV12-2 with TRBJ2-2. TRBV12-2 is a pseudogene segment. The CDR3 is 8 residues long. CDR3 amino acids: CATVRMFF. CDR3 DNA: TGTGCAACTGTTAGGATGTTTTTT.

This clonotype has ten or more counts. The chain recombines TRBV29-1 with TRBJ2-7; TRBD2 might be the D (5 bases). The CDR3 spans 12 residues. The V and J ends lost 4 bases and 0 bases respectively, with 7 bases between them. From germline, CDR1 is SQVTM and CDR2 ANQGSEA. CDR3 bases: TGCAGCGTTGTAGGGAGCTCCTACGAGCAGTACGTC. Translated: CSVVGSSYEQYV.

A few counts support this clonotype. The V call is TRBV4-1, the J call TRBJ2-1; no firm D call. This CDR3 is built from 14 residues. The V and J ends lost 1 base and 5 bases respectively, with 9 bases between them. Germline CDR1 reads MGHRA; CDR2 reads YSYEKL. The CDR3 sequence is CASSQVGANNEQFF. CDR3 nucleotides: TGCGCCAGCAGCCAAGTAGGAGCCAACAATGAGCAGTTCTTC.

This clonotype was found a few times. The chain has TRBV28 and TRBJ2-2, with D possibly matching TRBD1 (6 bases). The ends were cut back, 3 bases at V and 6 bases at J, with 20 bases in the middle. The CDR3 is 17 residues long. Germline values: CDR1 MDHEN, CDR2 SYDVKM. CDR3 region: CASSLRPRQGWAGELFF. CDR3 DNA: TGTGCCAGCAGTTTGCGCCCTCGGCAGGGGTGGGCCGGGGAGCTGTTTTTT.

J is TRBJ1-1 and V is TRBV12-3 or TRBV12-4, with D perhaps matching TRBD1 (5 bases). This CDR3 is built from 14 residues. V was pared by 7 bases and J by 4 bases, with 16 bases between. CDR3 nucleotide sequence: TGTGCCAGCACCACTTGGGGGGTGAGCACTGAAGCTTTCTTT. Residues: CASTTWGVSTEAFF.

J is TRBJ1-5 and V is TRBV20-1; 8 bases align to TRBD1. The CDR3 has 16 amino acids. Germline-derived CDR1 and CDR2 are DFQATT and SNEGSKA (reference sequence). With 3 bases clipped from V and 0 bases from J, the junction kept 7 bases outside the gene matches. CDR3 loop: CSASGDRGVSNQPQHF. DNA for the CDR3: TGCAGTGCTAGCGGTGACAGGGGAGTTAGCAATCAGCCCCAGCATTTT.

This clonotype was seen a few times. The chain uses TRBV4-1 and TRBJ2-1; 9 bases match TRBD2. The CDR3 runs 17 residues. V gave up 1 base and J gave up 5 bases; unmatched junction bases: 9. Germline lookup yields CDR1 MGHRA and CDR2 YSYEKL. The DNA of the CDR3 is TGCGCCAGCAGCCAAGGAGCCGGGACTAGCTTCGACAATGAGCAGTTCTTC. This translates into CASSQGAGTSFDNEQFF.

This clonotype was seen ten or more times. This chain connects TRBV4-1 to TRBJ2-7; 12 nucleotides agree with TRBD2. This CDR3 spans 15 amino acids. CDR1 and CDR2 (germline): MGHRA, YSYEKL. V lost 4 bases to trimming and J lost 4 bases; unmatched junction nucleotides: 5. This CDR3 reads CASSPTTSGRYEQYV. The CDR3 region has the DNA TGCGCCAGCAGCCCTACGACTAGCGGGAGATACGAGCAGTACGTC.

Ten or more counts support this clonotype. The DNA is left out, because the CDR3 cannot be placed on it with certainty; the CDR3 is given as TCRdb lists it. The chain has TRBV5-1 and TRBJ2-1. CDR1 SGHRS and CDR2 YFSETQ come from the germline V gene. Ends included, the CDR3 has 11 residues. The CDR3 loop is CASSFLWEQFF.

This clonotype was counted between two and nine times. This chain joins TRBV12-3 or TRBV12-4 and TRBJ1-2; no reliable D call. The CDR3 loop spans 13 amino acids. V lost 6 bases, J lost 8 bases, and 16 bases lay in between. This CDR3 reads CASSLTWDAGYTF. The CDR3 DNA reads as TGTGCCAGCAGCTTAACGTGGGATGCCGGCTACACCTTC.